This record concerns one T cell receptor (beta chain) sequence. What it binds is unknown. This entry is derived from a study of T cells in localized non-small cell lung cancer. Some clones are missing from TCRdb's copy, which holds only in-frame ones; the method was immunoSEQ multiplex PCR. The data hold tens of thousands of clones, with approximately 90% observed a single time. Study conclusions and caveats: Uninvolved adjacent lung had the highest recorded T cell clonality, with tumor below it. Out of the top 100 tumor clones, a median around 57 were seen in adjacent lung.

The starting material was peripheral blood, obtained before any cancer treatment. The TCR sequence derives from a woman aged 35 to 70 with stage I lung adenocarcinoma.

As DNA, the CDR3 is TGTGCCAGCAGTTGGGACAGGAAATCACCCCTCCACTTT. Protein sequence: CASSWDRKSPLHF. The chain uses TRBV5-4 and TRBJ1-6; 8 bases are shared with TRBD1. CDR1 SGHNT and CDR2 YYREEE come from the germline V gene (reference sequence). The CDR3 runs to 13 residues. Trimming took 5 bases from V and 10 from J; bases not matched to a gene: 5.